The entry that follows covers one TCR beta chain sequence. What it recognizes is unknown. This sample is part of a study of glioma-infiltrating T cells after dendritic cell vaccination. Study-wide results and limits: Only a small number of patients had complete blood and tumor samples.

TCRdb keeps only in-frame clones here, not all; method: immunoSEQ multiplex PCR. In the table there are 75,000 to 100,000 clones, 79% of which are singletons. The sample was blood, taken before dendritic cell vaccination. This receptor was identified in a human donor with glioblastoma.

Written as DNA, the CDR3 is TGTGCCAGCAGTGCCGGTGGTGAGCAGTTCTTC. This codes for CASSAGGEQFF. This chain uses TRBV6-4 with TRBJ2-1, with unresolved D. The germline gives CDR1 MRHNA, CDR2 SNTAGT. Trimming cost V 4 bases and J 9 bases, with 7 bases left between them. CDR3 length: 11 amino acids.